This TCR beta chain was identified in a study of cytomegalovirus exposure and HLA in healthy donors (dated by TCRdb to about 2017). About the full investigation: An earlier analysis of approximately 550 of the donors reported about 290 Gb of sequence data and 100 million to 130 million unique TCR beta sequences from about 179 million T cells. An early release covering roughly 580 HLA-typed donors comprised about 300 gigabases of sequencing data and tens of millions of unique TCR sequences. Among the roughly 410 genotyped donors, 75% to 90% belonged to the genetic ancestry cluster associated with self-reported Caucasian donors. The study aimed to test whether cataloging public T cell receptors could reveal signatures of past pathogen exposure. The study profiled the T cell repertoires of about 640 subjects by immunosequencing and related them to cytomegalovirus serostatus. Along with the approximately 600-subject first cohort, a separate validation cohort of around 110 different subjects was used. The study combined high-throughput TCR immunosequencing, statistical association of individual TCRs with disease status, and machine learning to predict cytomegalovirus infection status. In a later analysis, previously published TCR beta repertoires from hundreds of donors were re-analyzed and high-resolution HLA genotyping was added so that TCR occurrence patterns could be studied. Rather than using new phenotypic data, the later analysis identified candidate immune exposures from TCR beta sequences and from how often those sequences occurred across donors. An earlier analysis of approximately 640 of the donors applied high-throughput TCR beta sequencing to assess whether each TCR beta V gene segment acted as functional or pseudogenic. Alongside the repertoire data, information on donor age, sex, ethnicity and CMV serostatus was compiled. A later genetic analysis used genome-wide SNP genotypes for about 65% of the roughly 670 donors, treating that subset as a discovery cohort. All discovery cohort repertoires had been generated using a single sequencing platform. HLA typing included class I and class II loci at four-digit resolution. Typing coverage varied by locus: about 620-630 donors for A, B, C, DRB1 and DQB1; approximately 520 for DQA1; about 570 for DPA1; around 490 for DPB1. Because of strong linkage in the cohort, roughly five DR-DQ haplotypes were treated as single units for association and clustering. Across 300 to 500 genotyped donors of the cohort, an average of about 240,000 unique TCR beta nucleotide sequences per donor were sequenced, and roughly 20% of those sequences were non-productive.

Library preparation was by the immunoSEQ multiplex PCR assay. A mixture of 60 forward primers for TCR Vbeta segments and 13 reverse primers for TCR Jbeta segments was used in the multiplex PCR. The CDR3 region of rearranged TCR beta genes was amplified from genomic DNA with a multiplex PCR assay. Amplified TCR beta libraries were sequenced as 87-base-pair reads on the Illumina HiSeq System. In the original analysis: Across the roughly 600 repertoires, a later analysis counted around 80 million unique TCR beta chains, some 11 million of which were shared by at least two donors. Raw reads were error-corrected and collapsed into unique sequences by a nearest-neighbor algorithm in which closely related sequences were merged to remove PCR and sequencing errors. To assign V, D and J gene segments, CDR3 sequences were aligned to IMGT reference sequences. Each retained sequence needed at least a six-nucleotide match to both a V gene segment and a J gene segment. Rearrangements were called productive when the CDR3 lacked stop codons and stayed in frame with V and J; all others were non-productive. Following IMGT convention, CDR3 was defined as the stretch from the second conserved V-encoded cysteine to the conserved J-encoded phenylalanine. In an earlier analysis of some 550 of the donors, sequences lacking an unambiguous match to a single V gene segment were excluded. An earlier analysis of 587 of the donors called V segments functional above 56.7% productive rearrangements and segregating when the between-donor standard deviation exceeded 5%. To diagnose cytomegalovirus status from the catalog of TCR beta chain sequences, a statistical classification framework was built. In a later analysis, TCR nucleotide sequences were compared against IMGT/GENE-DB human TR gene sequences so that V and J genes could be assigned. Using the TCRdist pipeline, a later analysis assigned CDR3 sequences along with most-parsimonious VDJ recombination scenarios. In a later analysis, each TCR beta chain was defined by its CDR3 amino acid sequence together with its V-gene family, and reads without a unique V-gene family were excluded. In a later analysis, fewer than 600 highly shared, low-generation-probability nucleotide sequences were removed to address suspected cross-contamination and a sequencing artifact. For each public chain, a later analysis derived a clonal expansion index from normalized ranks of inferred template counts within each repertoire. In a later analysis, generation probabilities were computed with a VDJ recombination model fitted to out-of-frame rearrangements, and the resulting probabilities were checked against IGoR. In a later analysis, hypergeometric tests were used to score TCR-TCR, TCR-HLA and TCR-CMV co-occurrence, with a repertoire-size bias correction applied to TCR pairs. In a later analysis, false discovery rates were estimated by permuting HLA or CMV assignments 20 times. In a later analysis, co-occurring TCRs were grouped using DBSCAN, and TCRdist sequence similarity was added for clustering within HLA-allele-positive subsets. Repertoires with fewer than 30,000 or more than 120,000 public chains, plus five repertoires with anomalous nucleotide sharing, were excluded from co-occurrence clustering. Here the immuneACCESS table is served through TCRdb, limited to in-frame sequences with V and J called. Missing clones are a known gap in these copies; in checked studies unresolved V genes cover under half, and the rest lacks a known reason. Clone size and V and J calls were adopted from that table, with D and trimming inferred from the DNA. The sample table lists about 190,000 clones, around 86% of them with a count of one. The biggest ten clones account for about 10% of the sample.

The paper's findings and limits, for the study overall: Linkage disequilibrium might explain the correlated functional status among segregating V segments, but an unknown experimental factor could not be ruled out. Because counts were too low, 15 to 20 rarely observed V segments, including chromosome 9 orphons, were excluded from the earlier analysis of several hundred of the donors. Some IMGT-functional V segments, including TRBV6-2 and TRBV6-3, could not be told apart with the 87-base-pair reads, so those segments were excluded. CMV serostatus was the only immune exposure information available for the cohort. The sequencing pipeline was judged likely to have produced a cluster of highly shared sequence variants as a technical artifact. While some public TCRs were present in many individuals, most TCR sequences turned up only very rarely across donors. Because some donors lacked HLA typing at each locus, the association tests relied only on the typed subset. Presence/absence analyses assumed roughly uniform sequencing depth across donors, an assumption that may not hold. The cohort was sequenced for TCR beta chains only, and without alpha or paired-chain data the features that could be detected were limited. Compared with the roughly 700-donor mean, donors in an Asian-associated ancestry cluster had fewer N-insertions in productive TCRs, according to a later genetic analysis. In a later analysis, HLA-associated TCR beta chains showed more clonal expansion and lower generation probabilities than non-associated chains that were equally common. A later genetic analysis associated a missense DCLRE1C variant with V-gene and J-gene trimming of TCR beta chains, and an independent cohort replicated the association. In a later analysis, some 17,000 TCR beta sequences were associated with specific HLA alleles at a false discovery rate of 0.05. In an earlier analysis of about 540 of the donors, most TCR beta V segments were observed in productive rearrangements about 90% or about 30% of the time, broadly matching IMGT annotations. The study listed 164 TCR beta chains as associated with cytomegalovirus. According to the authors, the approach could potentially be generalized to other disease states and immunological phenotypes. According to a later analysis, TCR association rates differed among HLA loci, with DRB1 alleles showing the most associated TCRs and HLA-C alleles showing the fewest. According to a later analysis, parvovirus B19, influenza, CMV and Epstein-Barr virus appeared linked to several top co-occurrence clusters. In vitro tests confirmed that a few of the cytomegalovirus-associated TCR beta chains recognize cytomegalovirus antigens. Cytomegalovirus status was reported to be diagnosed by the classifier with high specificity and sensitivity in both the original and validation cohorts. A further reported finding was that TCR beta sequences accurately predicted the HLA-A and HLA-B alleles for most subjects in the first cohort. In a later analysis, most CMV-associated TCR beta chains were found to appear HLA-restricted, with HLA associations seemingly driven largely by CMV exposure. Assigning TCR associations to individual alleles was difficult when HLA alleles, especially DR and DQ, strongly co-occurred.

Reading from cysteine to phenylalanine, the CDR3 counts 15 amino acids. The retained sequence is limited to the CDR3, 45 bases, with the frame set at the first base. Trimming costs V 5 bases and J 7 bases, and their ends lie 17 bases apart. CDR1 and CDR2, looked up from the germline V gene (reference sequence), are LNHDA and SQIVND. For this clone: Its antigen target is currently unknown. Base qualities are not at hand, and no much larger clone is one base apart.

The cohort consisted of some 730 healthy bone marrow donors. At the time of sampling, every cohort member was nominally healthy, though immune exposures that went unrecorded were likely present. The donor tested CMV seropositive and was one of the 289 seropositive cohort members. A peripheral blood sample was collected from each donor, and TCR beta sequencing was performed on peripheral blood mononuclear cells. Genomic DNA was extracted from the blood cell samples with the Qiagen DNeasy Blood Extraction Kit. Sequencing input: PBMCs. The clonotype originates from a woman in her forties or fifties in good health and CMV-seropositive. The chain is assembled from TRBV19 and TRBJ1-4; possibly the D gene is TRBD1, per 6 matching bases. CDR3 protein: CASSRRQGRGEKLFF. The sequenced DNA: TGTGCCAGTAGTCGAAGGCAGGGGAGGGGTGAAAAACTGTTTTTT.